This T cell receptor (beta chain) was sequenced in a study of T cell changes during pregnancy in multiple sclerosis. TCRdb's copy holds only in-frame clones and misses some; the assay was immunoSEQ multiplex PCR. The sample holds around 100,000 clones, roughly nine tenths seen once. The CDR3 totals 13 residues. Germline V gives CDR1 MRHNA, CDR2 SNTAGT. The V and J ends lost 3 bases and 8 bases, in that order; junction bases with no gene match: 5. The chain is built from TRBV6-4 and TRBJ1-2, with 8 bases fitting TRBD1. Sequencing used peripheral blood, obtained after pregnancy. The TCR comes from a female donor with multiple sclerosis, enrolled in a pregnancy study. CDR3 in DNA: TGTGCCAGCAGTGAGGGAACAGGGGGAGGCTACACCTTC. Protein product: CASSEGTGGGYTF.